The 5 T cell receptor beta chains below come from one sample, sequenced in a study of post-analysis software for immune sequencing data. Prepared TCR beta cDNA libraries contained unique molecular identifiers. Using its own MiXCR run on the PCR reads, TCRdb lists one record per CDR3 protein. Found here are around 500,000 distinct CDR3 sequences, roughly 34% of them singletons; the top ten hold approximately 5.4%. General observations from the study: The five TRBV segments detected at higher frequency in patients than in controls included TRBV5-6, TRBV5-1 and TRBV20-1.

Their antigens remain unidentified. Sequenced sample: blood. The receptors were sampled from a girl aged 2-17 years with multiple sclerosis.

V usage is TRBV5-8 and J usage is TRBJ2-5, with 10 bases matching TRBD2. This CDR3 comprises 16 residues. J gave up 2 bases and V 0 bases, and 4 bases lay outside the gene matches. The germline gives CDR1 SGHTS, CDR2 YDEGEE. This CDR3 reads CASSLDSGGTQETQYF. The CDR3 coding sequence is TGTGCCAGCAGCTTGGATAGCGGGGGGACTCAAGAGACCCAGTACTTC.

This chain uses TRBV28 with TRBJ2-7; no clear D. The length of the CDR3 is 15 residues. Trimming removed 5 bases at V and 1 base at J, with 15 bases between. Germline CDR1 is MDHEN and CDR2 is SYDVKM. The DNA of the CDR3 is TGTGCCAGCAGTAACGGTCTCCCTGGGTCCTACGAGCAGTACTTC. Its translation is CASSNGLPGSYEQYF. Using reference TRBV28 and TRBJ2-7 for the parts outside the CDR3, the full variable domain is DVKVTQSSRYLVKRTGEKVFLECVQDMDHENMFWYRQDPGLGLRLIYFSYDVKMKEKGDIPEGYSVSREKKERFSLILESASTNQTSMYLCASSNGLPGSYEQYFGPGTRLTVT.

The DNA for the CDR3 is TGTGCCACCAGCGGGGCAATGGGAGGTGGCGGGGAGCTGTTTTTT. The encoded protein is CATSGAMGGGGELFF. The V and J genes are TRBV15 and TRBJ2-2, with D perhaps TRBD2 (6 bases). The CDR3 has 15 residues. Germline CDR1 reads LNHNV; CDR2 reads YYDKDF (reference sequence). V shed 5 bases and J shed 7 bases, with 17 bases lying between them.

The rearrangement uses TRBV12-3 or TRBV12-4 and TRBJ2-5, with 13 nucleotides matching TRBD2. The V segment lost 5 bases and the J segment 5 bases; nucleotides outside the gene matches: 5. This CDR3 contains 15 residues. The CDR3 nucleotides are TGTGCCAGCAGTGGACTAGCGGGGGTGCTGGAGACCCAGTACTTC. Encoded protein: CASSGLAGVLETQYF.

This clonotype has just a few counts. V gene TRBV5-1 combines with J gene TRBJ2-1; D is possibly TRBD1 or TRBD2 (5 bases each). Germline V CDR1 and CDR2: SGHRS, YFSETQ. The CDR3 spans 15 residues. The V end was cut by 0 bases, the J end by 7 bases, with 14 bases between. The CDR3 DNA sequence: TGCGCCAGCAGCTTGGACGGGACGAAGGGGAATGAGCAGTTCTTC. It yields the protein CASSLDGTKGNEQFF.